Sequencing of this T cell receptor beta chain was carried out in a study of blood T cell repertoires in COVID-19. Original handling: For nucleated cells, counts were estimated from reference gene primer amplification. Produced via immunoSEQ multiplex PCR; TCRdb's table is partial and in-frame only. V and J calls plus clone size are reproduced from that table; the DNA served to infer D and trimming. Here the sample spans 310,000 or so clones, roughly nine tenths being singletons. CDR3 length: 15 amino acids. Per germline, CDR1 SGHVS and CDR2 FNYEAQ. V shed 2 bases and J 4 bases; nucleotides not matched to a gene: 7. Seattle enrolled patients during active infection and tracked them longitudinally.

Sequences were obtained from peripheral blood. The TCR was taken from a woman aged 25 to 39 with COVID-19, enrolled during active disease. The chain joins TRBV7-6 to TRBJ2-5, with 7 bases matching TRBD2. CDR3 residues: CASSLSREARETQYF. DNA for the CDR3: TGTGCCAGCAGCTTATCTCGGGAGGCCCGAGAGACCCAGTACTTC.